A single sample gave rise to the 14 T cell receptor beta chains below, sequenced in a study of tumor and adjacent non-tumor tissue in lung cancer (dated by TCRdb to 2017 to 2018). Libraries were made using multiplex PCR. The instrument was an Illumina HiSeq 2500. TCRbeta libraries were constructed through three rounds of nested PCR with primers (Table S4) according to protocols adapted from ARM-PCR. The public sequencing data were trimmed at Q25 with fastp and processed into clonotypes with MiXCR by TCRdb, which kept only in-frame beta chains. Each record represents a unique CDR3 protein, reported with the most common genes and DNA among its rows. This sample lists about 90,000 distinct CDR3 sequences; under 80% were detected once. The top ten hold around a fifth of the sample. RNA was isolated from bulk unsorted tissue, and RNA quality was assessed with a NanoDrop ND-1000 and an Agilent 2100. Distant non-tumor tissue taken more than 3 cm from the tumor edge was used as the normal lung sample.

Input material: distant non-tumor lung tissue. The origin of the receptors is a woman aged 45-59 years with non-small cell lung cancer.

In regard to this clonotype: This CDR3 is missing its conserved last phenylalanine or tryptophan, likely due to a read error. V is TRBV11-2 and J is TRBJ1-1; 8 nucleotides match TRBD1. Germline CDR1 is SGHAT and CDR2 is FQNNGV. The CDR3 is 15 amino acids. The CDR3 nucleotides are TGTGTCAGGAGCTTCGCTGGCAGGGGGCTACGAGAAGCTTTCTCT. Amino acid sequence: CVRSFAGRGLREAFS.

At least ten counts were recorded for this clonotype. This rearrangement joins TRBV12-3 or TRBV12-4 to TRBJ2-7; D unresolved. CDR3 size: 14 residues. V was shortened by 4 bases and J by 2 bases, with 12 bases between the two germline ends. CDR3 coding DNA: TGTGCCAGCAGTTCCCCTAATTTTGCCTACGAGCAGTACTTC. It yields the protein CASSSPNFAYEQYF.

V is TRBV4-2 and J is TRBJ2-7; 8 bases fit TRBD2. Germline V gene data show CDR1 as LGHNA and CDR2 as YNFKEQ. The CDR3 is 12 residues long. Unmatched junction bases numbered 4, after V lost 6 bases and J lost 6 bases. This chain's CDR3 is CASSRGGPEQYF. The CDR3 DNA reads as TGTGCCAGCAGTCGGGGGGGTCCCGAGCAGTACTTC.

This clonotype was seen once. The V gene is TRBV29-1, the J gene TRBJ2-1, with TRBD2 matching 7 bases. The CDR3 runs to 17 residues. Per the germline V gene, CDR1 is SQVTM and CDR2 is ANQGSEA. CDR3 sequence (DNA): TGCAAGATTGAAGATGGGGAGGGGTGGAGCTCCTACAATGAGCAGTTCTTC. It encodes CKIEDGEGWSSYNEQFF.

This clonotype was seen only a few times. With a much larger clone just one base away, this may be a read error. This chain links TRBV5-4 with TRBJ2-7; D is ambiguous. The CDR3 has 13 residues. V dropped 1 base and J dropped 7 bases, with 12 bases sitting between them. Looked up from germline, CDR1 is SGHNT and CDR2 is YYREEE (reference sequence). CDR3 bases: TGTGCCAGCAGCTTGCAGTGGGCGGAAGAGCAGTACTTC. Its protein is CASSLQWAEEQYF.

This chain joins TRBV4-1 and TRBJ2-5; 8 bases align to TRBD2. In germline, CDR1 is MGHRA, CDR2 YSYEKL. J was trimmed by 3 bases and V by 4 bases; bases with no gene match: 13. The CDR3 is 17 amino acids. For the CDR3, the DNA is TGCGCCAGCAGCCGAGATTGGGGGCTAGCGGGCAAAGAGACCCAGTACTTC. This encodes CASSRDWGLAGKETQYF.

The chain joins TRBV7-9 to TRBJ2-7; 10 bases agree with TRBD1. CDR1 is SEHNR, CDR2 FQNEAQ, per germline (reference sequence). The length of the CDR3 is 15 residues. V gave up 5 bases and J gave up 3 bases; unmatched junction bases: 7. The CDR3 region is CASSIKDRGYYEQYF. The CDR3 DNA is TGTGCCAGCAGCATCAAGGACAGGGGGTACTACGAGCAGTACTTC.

This clonotype has just one count. This chain links TRBV7-6 with TRBJ1-1, with D tentatively TRBD1 (5 bases). The CDR3 has 17 amino acids. The V and J ends lost 2 bases and 5 bases respectively, with 21 bases between them. In germline, CDR1 is SGHVS, CDR2 FNYEAQ. CDR3 sequence: CASSLPAGRLRGTEAFF. In DNA, the CDR3 is TGTGCCAGCAGCTTACCGGCGGGACGGCTCCGAGGGACTGAAGCTTTCTTT.

This clonotype has just one count. Mismatch with germline at one junction end may stem from a read error. V is TRBV6-4 and J is TRBJ2-1; D call uncertain. The CDR3 spans 14 residues. Germline loops: CDR1 MRHNA, CDR2 SNTAGT. For the CDR3, the DNA is TGTACCAGCAGTGATAACGAGGTCGGCGAAGAGGAGTTCTTC. It codes for CTSSDNEVGEEEFF.

The V call is TRBV6-1, the J call TRBJ2-2; the match to TRBD2 covers 8 bases. J gave up 14 bases and V 1 base, and 15 bases lay outside the gene matches. This CDR3 is 16 amino acids long. The germline gives CDR1 MNHNS, CDR2 SASEGT. The CDR3 region has the DNA TGTGCCAGCAGTGAAGATCCCGGGAGGGTCACCGGGAATCTGTTTTTT. Its translation: CASSEDPGRVTGNLFF.

On this clonotype itself: The junction does not match germline at one end; this may be a read error. The chain carries TRBV5-4 and TRBJ2-5; 11 positions agree with TRBD2. The germline V gene has CDR1 SGHNT and CDR2 YYREEE (reference sequence). This CDR3 spans 16 amino acids. CDR3 sequence reads: CANSEELAGVQETQYF. In DNA, the CDR3 is TGTGCCAACAGCGAGGAACTAGCGGGAGTCCAAGAGACCCAGTACTTC.

On this clonotype itself: Germline and junction disagree at one end, which may indicate a read error. This rearrangement joins TRBV12-3 or TRBV12-4 to TRBJ2-1; the D gene is possibly TRBD2 (5 bases). The CDR3 totals 15 residues. The CDR3 here is CASSSPGRESNEQFF. The CDR3 nucleotides are TGTGCCAGTAGTTCCCCAGGACGGGAATCTAATGAGCAGTTCTTC.

Remarks on this clonotype: Given a much more abundant clone one base away, this may be a read error. The chain carries TRBV20-1 and TRBJ2-7; the match to TRBD2 covers 9 bases. The CDR3 is made up of 12 amino acids. Germline V gene data show CDR1 as DFQATT and CDR2 as SNEGSKA (reference sequence). Germline trimming cut 5 bases from V and 5 bases from J; bases unmatched to any gene: 4. CDR3 protein: CSARGRANEQYF. Here the CDR3 DNA reads TGCAGTGCTCGCGGGAGGGCCAACGAGCAGTACTTC.

In its sample, this clonotype ranks as medium-sized (0.01 to 0.1%). J is TRBJ2-1 and V is TRBV29-1; 9 bases align to TRBD2. Germline V lookup: CDR1 SQVTM, CDR2 ANQGSEA. The CDR3 spans 15 residues. The J segment lost 7 bases and the V segment lost 3 bases, leaving 10 bases of the junction unmatched. CDR3 in amino acids: CSVDRREGPGNEQFF. The CDR3 nucleotides read TGCAGCGTTGATAGGCGGGAGGGCCCTGGAAATGAGCAGTTCTTC.